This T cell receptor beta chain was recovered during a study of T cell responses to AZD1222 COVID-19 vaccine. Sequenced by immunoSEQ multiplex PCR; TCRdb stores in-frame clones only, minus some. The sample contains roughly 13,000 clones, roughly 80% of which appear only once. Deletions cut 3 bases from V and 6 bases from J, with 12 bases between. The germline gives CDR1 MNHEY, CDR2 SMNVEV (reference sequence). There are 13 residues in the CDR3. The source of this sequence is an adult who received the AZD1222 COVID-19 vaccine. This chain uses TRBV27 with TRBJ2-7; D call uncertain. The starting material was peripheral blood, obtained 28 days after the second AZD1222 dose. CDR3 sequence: CASSFLDNREQYF. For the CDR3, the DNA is TGTGCCAGCAGTTTCTTAGATAATCGCGAGCAGTACTTC.